The present T cell receptor beta chain was sequenced within a study of blood T cell repertoires in COVID-19 (dated by TCRdb to the early 2020s). In terms of the full investigation: Collaborator samples came from the United States, Italy and Spain and covered acute and convalescent phases of COVID-19. Samples came from the ongoing ImmuneRACE study (first 160 participants) plus 1,254 subjects from 6 global collaborators. The repertoires were released in a freely available public database intended as a resource for research on the immune response to SARS-CoV-2. Subjects who had been exposed to COVID-19, were actively infected with it, or had recovered from it provided the deeply sampled blood TCRbeta repertoires that made up the dataset. The sample metadata nearly always contained a de-identified subject ID, COVID-19 status, age in years and sex. The prospective study material was composed of cDNA or gDNA derived from T cells, B-cell-depleted T cells, or PBMCs. Where available, HLA class I and class II types were taken from metadata supplied by the sample provider and were not determined by assay-based typing.

The study at large found these results: How much clinical and demographic metadata was included differed by source and by participant, and the metadata was provided uncurated.

Collaborating institutions collected whole blood in K2EDTA tubes following their own protocols. Collaborator samples were shipped for TCRbeta analysis as frozen whole blood, isolated PBMCs, or DNA extracted from either sample type. TCRbeta CDR3 regions were amplified from genomic DNA using the immunoSEQ Assay, a bias-controlled multiplex PCR. The original pipeline was this. The number of nucleated cells in each sample was estimated from the amplification of reference gene primers within the assay. To quantify the absolute abundance of each unique TCRbeta CDR3 rearrangement, sequence reads were collapsed and filtered. Productive Simpson clonality was computed per sample as the square root of Simpson's diversity index over productive rearrangements. This immuneACCESS table, as held by TCRdb, lists in-frame sequences with V and J called but not all clones. Of the missing ones, under half trace to an unresolved V gene in checked studies; the others have no known cause. For V, J and clone size, that table is used; D and trimming come from the DNA. The sample contains 120,000 to 150,000 clones, around 79% of them found a single time. The ten largest clones add up to over 6.5% of the sample.

As encoded in the germline V gene, CDR1 is SGHTA while CDR2 is FQGNSA. From V the trimming removes 1 base and from J it removes 5 bases, while the gene matches leave 2 bases of the junction unaccounted for. The CDR3 spans 15 residues, from the cysteine through the phenylalanine. CDR3 DNA is the only sequence kept; it has 45 bases, read in frame from the first base. A note on this clone: The antigen it binds to is not known. No per-base quality is available; no much larger clone lies one base away.

Material: peripheral blood. The V gene is TRBV7-2 and the J gene is TRBJ2-2; 9 nucleotides in the junction match TRBD2. The clonotype was recovered from a man between 50 and 59 years old with active or convalescent COVID-19. The CDR3 amino acid sequence is: CASSLVAGETGELFF. DNA sequence: TGTGCCAGCAGCTTAGTAGCGGGAGAAACCGGGGAGCTGTTTTTT. Reference TRBV7-2 and TRBJ2-2 proteins supply the regions before and after the CDR3; the full variable domain is: GAGVSQSPSNKVTEKGKDVELRCDPISGHTALYWYRQSLGQGLEFLIYFQGNSAPDKSGLPSDRFSAERTGGSVSTLTIQRTQQEDSAVYLCASSLVAGETGELFFGEGSRLTVL.